This T cell receptor (beta chain) originates from a study of T cell changes during pregnancy in multiple sclerosis. The germline gives CDR1 SGHNT, CDR2 YENEEA. The CDR3 is made up of 14 amino acids. Trimming removed 4 bases from V and 0 bases from J, with 4 bases in between. TCRdb keeps only in-frame clones here, not all; method: immunoSEQ multiplex PCR. The sample lists about 70,000 clones, 80% to 95% occurring once. The origin of this receptor is a female donor with multiple sclerosis, enrolled in a pregnancy study. The chain is built from TRBV11-3 and TRBJ1-6; D unclear. The sequenced sample was CD4+ T cells from peripheral blood mononuclear cells, obtained after pregnancy. CDR3 residues: CASSYSSYNSPLHF. CDR3 sequence (DNA): TGTGCCAGCAGCTATAGCTCCTATAATTCACCCCTCCACTTT.